This is a list of T cell receptor beta chains from one sample in a study of vaccination and CD4 T cells after COVID-19. Their recognized antigens are unknown. TCRdb recomputed calls from the PCR reads with MiXCR, one row per CDR3 protein. The sample includes roughly 20,000 distinct CDR3 sequences, approximately 40% of them seen just once. The starting material was CD4+ T cells from blood, cultured in vitro, obtained before SARS-CoV-2 vaccination. Receptors were obtained from a human donor who received a COVID-19 vaccine. The CDR3 runs from the conserved cysteine through the conserved F or W. A D gene is named only where the DNA matches it firmly. Some rows mark clone size as missing; the rest say once, few, many or name a class of expanded clone.

TRBV27,TRBJ2-2,NA,NA,CASSSGARF,TGTGCCAGCAGTTCCGGGGCGCGTTTT
TRBV5-5,TRBJ2-3,NA,NA,CASSLDRAADTQYF,TGTGCCAGCAGCTTGGATAGGGCGGCAGATACGCAGTATTTT
TRBV18,TRBJ2-5,NA,NA,CASSGQETQYF,TGTGCCAGCTCAGGACAAGAGACCCAGTACTTC
TRBV5-5,TRBJ1-5,NA,NA,CASSFSGINQPQHF,TGTGCCAGCAGCTTTTCAGGGATCAATCAGCCCCAGCATTTT
TRBV6-1,TRBJ2-7,NA,TRBD2,CASRAQRGAAYEQYF,TGTGCCAGCAGAGCCCAGCGGGGGGCGGCCTACGAGCAGTACTTC
TRBV30,TRBJ1-2,few,NA,CAWSGQEGLGYTF,TGTGCCTGGAGTGGCCAGGAGGGGCTAGGCTACACCTTC
TRBV12-5,TRBJ1-2,NA,NA,CASGLVRSPSGYTF,TGTGCTAGTGGTTTGGTACGGTCCCCGTCTGGCTACACCTTC
TRBV20-1,TRBJ1-1,NA,NA,CSAPGQSNTEAFF,TGCAGTGCCCCTGGACAGTCGAACACTGAAGCTTTCTTT
TRBV5-1,TRBJ2-3,NA,NA,CASSLRGYPDTQYF,TGCGCCAGCAGCTTGAGGGGCTATCCAGATACGCAGTATTTT
TRBV6-1,TRBJ1-1,NA,NA,CASSEEWQGLFTNTEAFF,TGTGCCAGCAGTGAAGAATGGCAGGGGCTGTTTACGAACACTGAAGCTTTCTTT
TRBV24-1,TRBJ2-3,few,NA,CATSKGWGSTDTQYF,TGTGCCACCAGTAAAGGGTGGGGCAGCACTGATACGCAGTATTTT